These 30 T cell receptor beta chains originate from one sample sequenced in a study of blood T cell repertoires in COVID-19. Clones were sequenced by immunoSEQ multiplex PCR, and TCRdb holds only the in-frame ones, with some missing. The data contain a few hundred thousand clones, around 89% of them singletons. The sample consisted of peripheral blood. The receptors were sampled from a man aged 30 to 39 with acute or convalescent COVID-19.

Concerning this clone: A single base separates this from a much larger clone, so it may be a read error. V usage is TRBV28 and J usage is TRBJ1-5, with a possible D match to TRBD1 (5 bases). The germline gives CDR1 MDHEN, CDR2 SYDVKM. V was clipped by 5 bases and J by 7 bases, with 9 bases between them. This CDR3 region has 12 residues. Here the CDR3 DNA reads TGTGCCAGCAGTCCCGGGGGGCAGCCCCAGCATTTT. Translating it yields CASSPGGQPQHF.

The rearrangement joins TRBV2 to TRBJ1-1; 9 positions agree with TRBD1. This CDR3 is 15 amino acids long. Trimming took 10 bases from V and 7 from J; bases not matched to a gene: 16. Germline V gene lookup returns CDR1 SNHLY and CDR2 FYNNEI. The CDR3 bases are TGTGCCACTGCCCCGGGAGGGACAGGGAACCATGAAGCTTTCTTT. It is translated as CATAPGGTGNHEAFF.

This chain joins TRBV28 and TRBJ2-2; tentative D call: TRBD2 (5 bases). V dropped 3 bases and J dropped 7 bases, with 9 bases sitting between them. This CDR3 region has 13 residues. In germline, CDR1 is MDHEN, CDR2 SYDVKM. CDR3 coding DNA: TGTGCCAGCAGTTTTTTAGGAGGCGGGGAGCTGTTTTTT. This gives the protein CASSFLGGGELFF.

The chain employs TRBV29-1 and TRBJ2-7; 11 bases are shared with TRBD2. The CDR3 contains 14 residues. Germline V gene sequence: CDR1 SQVTM, CDR2 ANQGSEA. V lost 7 bases to trimming and J lost 2 bases; unmatched junction nucleotides: 7. CDR3 DNA sequence: TGCAGCGCATCATTAGCGGGGGGGGCCTACGAGCAGTACTTC. Protein: CSASLAGGAYEQYF.

The V gene is TRBV9, the J gene TRBJ2-1; 8 nucleotides agree with TRBD2. The V and J ends lost 4 bases and 7 bases, in that order; junction bases with no gene match: 7. Germline V gene data show CDR1 as SGDLS and CDR2 as YYNGEE. The CDR3 is 14 amino acids. The CDR3 region is CASSPHGGANEQFF. As DNA, the CDR3 is TGTGCCAGCAGCCCGCACGGGGGGGCTAATGAGCAGTTCTTC.

This clone was found once. A junction boundary mismatches the germline segment, possibly from a read error. CDR3 coding DNA: TGTGCCAGCAGCGAGGGACTAGCGGGAGTGGGTGTGAACTTC. Its translation: CASSEGLAGVGVNF. The chain has TRBV2 and TRBJ2-5; 14 bases are a match to TRBD2. This CDR3 has 14 residues. Germline V gene sequence: CDR1 SNHLY, CDR2 FYNNEI.

V and J are TRBV6-2 or TRBV6-3 and TRBJ2-1, with 8 bases fitting TRBD2. V gave up 0 bases and J gave up 5 bases; unmatched junction bases: 9. CDR3 length: 17 amino acids. Per the germline V gene, CDR1 is MNHEY and CDR2 is SVGEGT. The CDR3 reads CASSYSRSGRDHNEQFF. Here the CDR3 DNA reads TGTGCCAGCAGTTACTCAAGAAGCGGGAGAGATCACAATGAGCAGTTCTTC.

This rearrangement joins TRBV6-5 to TRBJ1-4; D unclear. V was shortened by 4 bases and J by 12 bases, with 12 bases between the two germline ends. The CDR3 is 12 amino acids. CDR1 and CDR2 (germline): MNHEY, SVGAGI. The CDR3 reads CASSLRVWELFF. CDR3 in DNA: TGTGCCAGCAGTTTGAGGGTTTGGGAACTGTTTTTT.

The rearrangement uses TRBV7-9 and TRBJ1-1; TRBD1 is a possible D gene (6 bases). CDR3 length: 12 amino acids. V was cut by 8 bases and J by 6 bases, with 13 bases left in between. CDR1 and CDR2 from the germline V gene are SEHNR and FQNEAQ (reference sequence). For the CDR3, the DNA is TGTGCCAGCCAGCTACAGGGAGCTGAAGCTTTCTTT. This encodes CASQLQGAEAFF.

The chain carries TRBV28 and TRBJ2-7, with 10 bases identical to TRBD2. Germline assignment: CDR1 MDHEN and CDR2 SYDVKM. The CDR3 has 17 amino acids. The ends lost 0 bases at V and 0 bases at J; junction bases unmatched: 5. CDR3 amino acids: CASSLWWTSGSSYEQYF. CDR3 DNA sequence: TGTGCCAGCAGTTTATGGTGGACTAGCGGAAGCTCCTACGAGCAGTACTTC.

The J gene is TRBJ2-5, the V gene TRBV28; tentatively, D is TRBD2 (6 bases). From germline, CDR1 is MDHEN and CDR2 SYDVKM. V lost 6 bases to trimming and J lost 0 bases, with 11 bases between them. CDR3 length: 14 amino acids. CDR3 coding DNA: TGTGCCAGCAGAAATAGCGGAAACCAAGAGACCCAGTACTTC. It specifies CASRNSGNQETQYF.

The rearrangement uses TRBV5-5 and TRBJ2-3, with 7 bases that match TRBD2. V was clipped by 2 bases and J by 2 bases; unmatched bases: 2. CDR3 size: 14 residues. Germline CDR1 and CDR2: SGHKS and YYEKEE (reference sequence). CDR3 protein: CASSFLAATDTQYF. For the CDR3, the DNA is TGTGCCAGCAGCTTTCTAGCGGCCACAGATACGCAGTATTTT.

The V and J genes are TRBV5-1 and TRBJ1-1; 11 bases match TRBD1. The germline gives CDR1 SGHRS, CDR2 YFSETQ. J was trimmed by 3 bases and V by 4 bases; bases with no gene match: 5. The CDR3 consists of 15 residues. The CDR3 reads CASSDPGQGDTEAFF. CDR3 nucleotide sequence: TGCGCCAGCAGCGATCCGGGACAGGGGGACACTGAAGCTTTCTTT.

V usage is TRBV14 and J usage is TRBJ2-1; D gene ambiguous. Between the trimmed V and J ends, which lost 1 base and 10 bases, there was a span of 5 bases. In germline, CDR1 is SGHDN, CDR2 FVKESK. There are 11 residues in the CDR3. CDR3 bases: TGTGCCAGCAGCCAAGCTTCCGAGCAGTTCTTC. Its protein product is CASSQASEQFF.

About this clone: The junction differs from germline at one of its ends, possibly a read error. This sequence joins TRBV7-7 and TRBJ2-1; TRBD2 aligns across 10 bases. CDR1 is SSHAT, CDR2 FNYEAQ, per germline (reference sequence). This CDR3 is 15 amino acids long. CDR3 nucleotide sequence: TGTGCTAGCAGCCTAGCGGGAGAGCGGATGAATGAGCAGTTCTTC. As protein: CASSLAGERMNEQFF.

The J gene is TRBJ2-1, the V gene TRBV12-5; 10 bases match TRBD1. V lost 2 bases to trimming and J lost 7 bases; unmatched junction nucleotides: 5. CDR3 size: 15 residues. Germline V CDR1 and CDR2: LGHNT, FRNRAP. CDR3 sequence (DNA): TGTGCTAGTGGTTTGTGGGGACAGGGGTTAAATGAGCAGTTCTTC. It codes for CASGLWGQGLNEQFF.

The rearrangement links TRBV27 to TRBJ1-5, with 8 bases fitting TRBD1. The CDR3 is made up of 18 amino acids. V trimming: 4 bases; J trimming: 0 bases; junction bases outside the gene matches: 11. Germline V gene sequence: CDR1 MNHEY, CDR2 SMNVEV (reference sequence). The CDR3 sequence: CASSSGQGRGYSNQPQHF. CDR3 bases: TGTGCCAGCAGTTCAGGACAGGGACGGGGCTATAGCAATCAGCCCCAGCATTTT.

The V gene is TRBV5-1, the J gene TRBJ2-1; D call uncertain. Germline lookup yields CDR1 SGHRS and CDR2 YFSETQ. CDR3 length equals 16 residues. Between the trimmed V and J ends, which lost 2 bases and 3 bases, there was a span of 15 bases. CDR3 residues: CASSLGPERNYNEQFF. The CDR3 DNA reads TGCGCCAGCAGCTTAGGTCCAGAGCGAAACTACAATGAGCAGTTCTTC.

V gene TRBV7-2 combines with J gene TRBJ2-2; 8 bases fit TRBD1. Trimming removed 10 bases from V and 7 bases from J; junction bases left unmatched: 8. CDR1 and CDR2 (germline): SGHTA, FQGNSA. The CDR3 totals 13 residues. This CDR3 is CATRQGAGGELFF. CDR3 coding DNA: TGTGCCACCCGTCAGGGGGCAGGCGGGGAGCTGTTTTTT.

In its sample, this clone was seen a few times. This rearrangement joins TRBV3-1 (or the pseudogene TRBV3-2) to TRBJ1-2; 7 positions agree with TRBD1. Unmatched junction bases numbered 4, after V lost 1 base and J lost 8 bases. This CDR3 spans 13 amino acids. CDR1 is LGHDT and CDR2 is YNNKEL in the germline V gene (reference sequence). CDR3 bases: TGTGCCAGCAGCCAAGCTCCGACAGGGGGCTACACCTTC. Its protein is CASSQAPTGGYTF.

This clone came up a few times. The chain combines TRBV27 with TRBJ1-5, with 7 bases lining up with TRBD1. CDR3 length: 14 residues. Germline V CDR1 and CDR2: MNHEY, SMNVEV (reference sequence). V gave up 5 bases and J gave up 2 bases; unmatched junction bases: 3. CDR3 sequence (DNA): TGTGCCAGCAGTCCCGGACAGGGCAATCAGCCCCAGCATTTT. Residues: CASSPGQGNQPQHF.

The DNA for the CDR3 is TGTGCCAGCAGTTACGACAGTCCTTCCTACAATGAGCAGTTCTTC. It encodes CASSYDSPSYNEQFF. The rearrangement links TRBV6-5 to TRBJ2-1; maybe TRBD1 (5 bases). CDR1 and CDR2 from the germline V gene are MNHEY and SVGAGI. The CDR3 runs 15 residues. V lost 2 bases and J 1 base, leaving 9 bases between the germline ends.

In this sample, this clone turned up a few times. The rearrangement joins TRBV9 to TRBJ2-2; D may be TRBD1 (6 bases). The germline CDR1 and CDR2 sequences are SGDLS and YYNGEE. The CDR3 covers 16 residues. V lost 4 bases, J lost 4 bases, and 17 bases lay in between. The CDR3 loop is CASSFGTPVPTGELFF. The CDR3 region has the DNA TGTGCCAGCAGCTTCGGGACACCGGTTCCCACCGGGGAGCTGTTTTTT.

This clone was observed once. The chain employs TRBV4-1 and TRBJ2-2; 7 bases align to TRBD1. Germline CDR1 reads MGHRA; CDR2 reads YSYEKL. CDR3 length equals 17 residues. Trimming took 2 bases from V and 2 from J; bases not matched to a gene: 8. The CDR3 DNA is TGCGCCAGCAGCCAAAAGTTCTGGGACAGAAACACCGGGGAGCTGTTTTTT. Translation: CASSQKFWDRNTGELFF.

This sequence joins TRBV14 and TRBJ2-7; perhaps TRBD2 as D (5 bases). CDR1 is SGHDN, CDR2 FVKESK, per germline. There are 15 residues in the CDR3. V lost 4 bases to trimming and J lost 5 bases, with 18 bases between them. This chain's CDR3 is CASSPGRVTRDEQYF. The CDR3 DNA is TGTGCCAGCAGCCCCGGACGGGTGACGAGGGACGAGCAGTACTTC.

V usage is TRBV28 and J usage is TRBJ1-5; D not resolved. The CDR3 length is 15 residues. Germline V gene lookup returns CDR1 MDHEN and CDR2 SYDVKM. Trimming cost V 8 bases and J 6 bases, with 20 bases left between them. CDR3 bases: TGTGCCAGCCATACTTCGGCCCCCGGGGTTCAGCCCCAGCATTTT. Its protein is CASHTSAPGVQPQHF.

The chain couples TRBV27 to TRBJ2-7; 7 positions match TRBD2. The V gene's germline CDR1 is MNHEY and CDR2 SMNVEV (reference sequence). The J segment lost 2 bases and the V segment lost 2 bases, leaving 3 bases of the junction unmatched. The CDR3 runs to 14 residues. The CDR3 region is CASSLASGPYEQYF. The CDR3, as DNA: TGTGCCAGCAGTTTAGCTAGCGGTCCCTACGAGCAGTACTTC.

V and J are TRBV19 and TRBJ2-5; TRBD1 aligns across 8 bases. CDR1 and CDR2 from the germline V gene are LNHDA and SQIVND (reference sequence). The CDR3 has 17 residues. V was pared by 7 bases and J by 3 bases, with 16 bases of the junction left unmatched. Here the CDR3 reads CASTDNRRAGGEETQYF. For the CDR3, the DNA is TGTGCCAGTACCGACAACCGGAGGGCAGGGGGCGAAGAGACCCAGTACTTC.

V and J are TRBV9 and TRBJ2-5; a weak D match, TRBD2 (5 bases). Germline V gives CDR1 SGDLS, CDR2 YYNGEE. This CDR3 region has 13 residues. Deletions cut 3 bases from V and 5 bases from J, with 11 bases between. CDR3 coding DNA: TGTGCCAGCAGCGGAGGGAATTCGGAGACCCAGTACTTC. Translating it yields CASSGGNSETQYF.

The chain has TRBV28 and TRBJ2-5; 11 nucleotides line up with TRBD2. Trimming cost V 1 base and J 5 bases; bases outside gene matches: 6. The CDR3 length is 16 residues. Germline CDR1 MDHEN, CDR2 SYDVKM. CDR3 DNA: TGTGCCAGCAGTTTATCATCGGGACTAGCGGTGGAGACCCAGTACTTC. This translates into CASSLSSGLAVETQYF.